This record concerns one T cell receptor beta chain sequence. This specimen comes from a study of blood T cell repertoires in COVID-19. Study overall: COVID-19 samples from acute and convalescent phases originated in the United States, Italy and Spain. From T cells, B-cell-depleted T cells, or PBMCs came the material, which was cDNA or gDNA.

With 0 bases removed from V and 6 bases from J, the gap between germline ends came to 14 bases. Germline CDR1 reads SGHNT; CDR2 reads YYREEE (reference sequence). This CDR3 contains 15 residues. Per the original methods: Reference gene primers were amplified, and this amplification served to estimate nucleated cell counts. The data were produced by immunoSEQ multiplex PCR, yet TCRdb's version contains in-frame clones alone and is incomplete. V, J and clone size are those of that table, while D and trimming were read from the DNA. The sample yields roughly 120,000 clones, approximately 78% seen once. This clonotype originated in a man in his 70s with acute or convalescent COVID-19. The specimen was peripheral blood. The rearrangement joins TRBV5-4 to TRBJ2-3; D unresolved. CDR3 nucleotides: TGTGCCAGCAGCTTGGTTCCCGGTGTCGCCGATACGCAGTATTTT. Translated: CASSLVPGVADTQYF. Together with reference TRBV5-4 and TRBJ2-3, the CDR3 gives the full variable domain: ETGVTQSPTHLIKTRGQQVTLRCSSQSGHNTVSWYQQALGQGPQFIFQYYREEENGRGNFPPRFSGLQFPNYSSELNVNALELDDSALYLCASSLVPGVADTQYFGPGTRLTVL.